This T cell receptor beta chain was sequenced during a study of blood T cell repertoires in COVID-19. Overall study context: The United States, Italy and Spain provided the acute and convalescent COVID-19 samples. PBMCs, B-cell-depleted T cells, or T cells were the source of the cDNA or gDNA that made up the material.

Data came from immunoSEQ multiplex PCR; TCRdb stores just in-frame clones and leaves some out. The table has tens of thousands of clones, about 72% seen once. This clonotype was obtained from a man at least 80 years old with acute or convalescent COVID-19. Input material: peripheral blood.

In DNA, the CDR3 is TGCGCCAGCAGCTTGGTTCCAGATCCTAATGAAAAACTGTTTTTT. Translated, it gives CASSLVPDPNEKLFF. V and J are TRBV5-1 and TRBJ1-4; D is unclear. The CDR3 has 15 residues. Per germline, CDR1 SGHRS and CDR2 YFSETQ. V was clipped by 0 bases and J by 3 bases, with 9 bases between them.